The T cell receptor (beta chain) under discussion was sequenced for a study of identical twins. A single record per CDR3 protein comes from TCRdb applying MiXCR to the 5' RACE reads. In the table there are some 1,700,000 distinct CDR3 sequences, under 35% of which are singletons. The CDR3 length is 13 residues. Trimming stripped 6 bases from V and 5 bases from J, with 16 bases between. Germline CDR1 and CDR2: SQVTM and ANQGSEA. The sequence was obtained from a newborn girl in good health. This chain connects TRBV29-1 to TRBJ2-5, with D maybe TRBD1 (6 bases). The sample taken for sequencing was cord blood. The CDR3 DNA reads TGCAGCGTCAGGACAGAAATGTGGGAGACCCAGTACTTC. It yields the protein CSVRTEMWETQYF.